This is a list of T cell receptor beta chains from one sample in a study of Graves' ophthalmopathy and Graves' hyperthyroidism. Via MiXCR, TCRdb re-called the multiplex PCR reads, giving one row per CDR3 protein. The table has around 520,000 distinct CDR3 sequences, less than 40% seen once. Material for sequencing was peripheral blood or thyroid tissue (not recorded which). These TCRs come from an adult man with Graves' hyperthyroidism. CDR3s include the opening cysteine and the closing phenylalanine or tryptophan. D genes are given only for firm matches. Size is stated for part of the rows, as once, few or many counts, or as a class when the clone is expanded.

cdr3_nt: TGTGCCAGCAGTCGGGGGCGTACCGGGACAATGGCCACTGAAGCTTTCTTT
cdr3_aa: CASSRGRTGTMATEAFF
j_call: TRBJ1-1
clone_size: many
v_call: TRBV12-3/TRBV12-4
cdr3_length: 17
d_call: .

cdr3_nt: TGCAGTGCTAGAGATAGGCTAGCGGGAGGCGTAGATACGCAGTATTTT
cdr3_aa: CSARDRLAGGVDTQYF
j_call: TRBJ2-3
clone_size: few
v_call: TRBV20-1
cdr3_length: 16
d_call: TRBD2

cdr3_nt: TGCAGCGTTCGATTTACAGAGAAAGCTTTCTTT
cdr3_aa: CSVRFTEKAFF
j_call: TRBJ1-1
clone_size: many
v_call: TRBV29-1
cdr3_length: 11
d_call: .

cdr3_nt: TGTGCCAGCAGCCAAGATGGTGGAGGACAGGGTTCAAATGGCTACACCTTC
cdr3_aa: CASSQDGGGQGSNGYTF
j_call: TRBJ1-2
clone_size: .
v_call: TRBV7-9
cdr3_length: 17
d_call: TRBD1

cdr3_nt: TGTGCCAGCAGTATATCGAGGGGGACAGGGGGCAATCAGCCCCAGCATTTT
cdr3_aa: CASSISRGTGGNQPQHF
j_call: TRBJ1-5
clone_size: .
v_call: TRBV24-1
cdr3_length: 17
d_call: TRBD1

cdr3_nt: TGTGCCAGCAGGGGGGAGACCCAGTACTTC
cdr3_aa: CASRGETQYF
j_call: TRBJ2-5
clone_size: many
v_call: TRBV27
cdr3_length: 10
d_call: .

cdr3_nt: TGTGCCAGCAGTTTGAACAGGGGGTATAATTCACCCCTCCACTTT
cdr3_aa: CASSLNRGYNSPLHF
j_call: TRBJ1-6
clone_size: few
v_call: TRBV27
cdr3_length: 15
d_call: TRBD1

cdr3_nt: TGTGCCAGCAGCATAGCGGGAGAGGGGGTCGACGAGCAGTACTTC
cdr3_aa: CASSIAGEGVDEQYF
j_call: TRBJ2-7
clone_size: many
v_call: TRBV5-8
cdr3_length: 15
d_call: TRBD2

cdr3_nt: TGTGCCAGCAGGGGGCCGGGGAACACCGGGGAGCTGTTTTTT
cdr3_aa: CASRGPGNTGELFF
j_call: TRBJ2-2
clone_size: few
v_call: TRBV2
cdr3_length: 14
d_call: .

cdr3_nt: TGTGCCATCAGTGAGTCGACTCGTCAGTATGGCTACACCTTC
cdr3_aa: CAISESTRQYGYTF
j_call: TRBJ1-2
clone_size: many
v_call: TRBV10-3
cdr3_length: 14
d_call: .

cdr3_nt: TGTGCCAGCAGATTTAGACTAGCGGGTGGAAACGAGCAGTACTTC
cdr3_aa: CASRFRLAGGNEQYF
j_call: TRBJ2-7
clone_size: many
v_call: TRBV2
cdr3_length: 15
d_call: TRBD2

cdr3_nt: TGTGCCAGCAGCCATAACGGCCTAGCGGGGGGCGAATCAAGCGAGCAGTACTTC
cdr3_aa: CASSHNGLAGGESSEQYF
j_call: TRBJ2-7
clone_size: .
v_call: TRBV11-2
cdr3_length: 18
d_call: TRBD2

cdr3_nt: TGCAGCGTCGCGGGACAGGGAACCTATGGCTACACCTTC
cdr3_aa: CSVAGQGTYGYTF
j_call: TRBJ1-2
clone_size: .
v_call: TRBV29-1
cdr3_length: 13
d_call: TRBD1

cdr3_nt: TGCAGTGCTAGTACTAGCGGGGGGGGACTTCGGTCCTACGAGCAGTACTTC
cdr3_aa: CSASTSGGGLRSYEQYF
j_call: TRBJ2-7
clone_size: .
v_call: TRBV20-1
cdr3_length: 17
d_call: TRBD2

cdr3_nt: TGCAGTGCTAGCGGGTCAGATACGCAGTATTTT
cdr3_aa: CSASGSDTQYF
j_call: TRBJ2-3
clone_size: few
v_call: TRBV20-1
cdr3_length: 11
d_call: .

cdr3_nt: TGTGCCAGCAGCGTTTTACAGGGGATCTCTGGAAACACCATATATTTT
cdr3_aa: CASSVLQGISGNTIYF
j_call: TRBJ1-3
clone_size: many
v_call: TRBV9
cdr3_length: 16
d_call: TRBD1

cdr3_nt: TGCAGCTTAGAGAGAGGGGTATGGACTGAAGCTTTCTTT
cdr3_aa: CSLERGVWTEAFF
j_call: TRBJ1-1
clone_size: once
v_call: TRBV29-1
cdr3_length: 13
d_call: .

cdr3_nt: TGTGCCAGCAGCTTAGGGGTCAGAGCCACTGAAGCTTTCTTT
cdr3_aa: CASSLGVRATEAFF
j_call: TRBJ1-1
clone_size: many
v_call: TRBV11-2
cdr3_length: 14
d_call: .

cdr3_nt: TGTGCCGTCCCGGGACATAATTCACCCCTCCACTTT
cdr3_aa: CAVPGHNSPLHF
j_call: TRBJ1-6
clone_size: .
v_call: TRBV2
cdr3_length: 12
d_call: .

cdr3_nt: TGTGCCAGTGCGGGAGGATCCTACGAGCAGTACTTC
cdr3_aa: CASAGGSYEQYF
j_call: TRBJ2-7
clone_size: .
v_call: TRBV12-3/TRBV12-4
cdr3_length: 12
d_call: TRBD2

cdr3_nt: TGTGCTAGTGCGATGTCGAACACCATATATTTT
cdr3_aa: CASAMSNTIYF
j_call: TRBJ1-3
clone_size: many
v_call: TRBV12-5
cdr3_length: 11
d_call: .

cdr3_nt: TGCGCCAGCAGCATCGGTACAGGGTTTTCCTACGAGCAGTACTTC
cdr3_aa: CASSIGTGFSYEQYF
j_call: TRBJ2-7
clone_size: few
v_call: TRBV5-1
cdr3_length: 15
d_call: .

cdr3_nt: TGTGCCAGCAGCTCCCCGAGAAAGACAGGAAACTATGGCTACACCTTC
cdr3_aa: CASSSPRKTGNYGYTF
j_call: TRBJ1-2
clone_size: .
v_call: TRBV7-4
cdr3_length: 16
d_call: .